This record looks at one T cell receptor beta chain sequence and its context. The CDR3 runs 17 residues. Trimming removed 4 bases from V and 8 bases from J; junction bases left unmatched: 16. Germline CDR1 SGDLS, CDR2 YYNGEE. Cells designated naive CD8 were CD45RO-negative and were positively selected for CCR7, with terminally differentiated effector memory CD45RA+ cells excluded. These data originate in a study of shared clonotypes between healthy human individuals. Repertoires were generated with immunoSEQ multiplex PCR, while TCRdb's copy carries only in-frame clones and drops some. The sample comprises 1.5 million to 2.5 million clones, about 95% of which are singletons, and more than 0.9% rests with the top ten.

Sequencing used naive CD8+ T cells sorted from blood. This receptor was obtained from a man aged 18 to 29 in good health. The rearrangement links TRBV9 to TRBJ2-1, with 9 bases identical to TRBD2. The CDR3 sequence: CASSKEGAGGPGDEQFF. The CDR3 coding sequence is TGTGCCAGCAGCAAAGAGGGGGCGGGAGGGCCTGGCGATGAGCAGTTCTTC.